The rows below give T cell receptor beta chains drawn from one sample of a study of T cells in Graves' hyperthyroidism and ophthalmopathy. In TCRdb, the multiplex PCR reads were re-called with MiXCR into one record per CDR3 protein. Among nearly 250,000 distinct CDR3 sequences listed, about 25% were seen once. Sequenced material: blood. All receptors come from a woman aged 40 to 55 with Graves' ophthalmopathy. The CDR3 runs from the conserved cysteine through the conserved F or W. Fields, in order: J gene, V gene, D gene, clone size, CDR3 protein, CDR3 DNA. A D gene is named only where the DNA matches it firmly. Rows may omit the clone size; those that give it use once, few, many or a size class.

J: TRBJ2-7
V: TRBV7-2
D: TRBD2
size: NA
CDR3: CASSPNSGAGYEQYF
DNA: TGTGCCAGCAGCCCTAATAGCGGGGCTGGCTACGAGCAGTACTTC

J: TRBJ1-2
V: TRBV5-1
D: TRBD1
size: many
CDR3: CASSLEGTERGYTF
DNA: TGCGCCAGCAGCTTGGAGGGGACAGAGCGTGGCTACACCTTC

J: TRBJ1-2
V: TRBV6-5
D: NA
size: many
CDR3: CASSYDPTGADYGYTF
DNA: TGTGCCAGCAGTTACGACCCCACAGGAGCGGACTATGGCTACACCTTC

J: TRBJ2-2
V: TRBV3-1
D: TRBD2
size: many
CDR3: CASSQHRTSGTGELFF
DNA: TGTGCCAGCAGCCAACACCGGACTAGCGGCACCGGGGAGCTGTTTTTT

J: TRBJ1-1
V: TRBV5-1
D: NA
size: many
CDR3: CASSLVGAGRSGTEAFF
DNA: TGCGCCAGCAGCTTGGTTGGGGCAGGCAGATCGGGCACTGAAGCTTTCTTT

J: TRBJ2-5
V: TRBV7-2
D: NA
size: many
CDR3: CASSLDGRSETQYF
DNA: TGTGCCAGCAGCTTAGATGGCCGGTCGGAGACCCAGTACTTC

J: TRBJ1-1
V: TRBV2
D: NA
size: many
CDR3: CASSEEGGAFF
DNA: TGTGCCAGCAGTGAAGAGGGAGGGGCTTTCTTT

J: TRBJ1-1
V: TRBV20-1
D: NA
size: many
CDR3: CSAGVLNTEAFF
DNA: TGCAGTGCAGGTGTCTTGAACACTGAAGCTTTCTTT

J: TRBJ1-5
V: TRBV7-8
D: NA
size: many
CDR3: CASSLVSGTLNQPQHF
DNA: TGTGCCAGCAGCTTAGTTTCGGGAACCCTTAATCAGCCCCAGCATTTT

J: TRBJ2-3
V: TRBV6-2/TRBV6-3
D: NA
size: NA
CDR3: CASSMAGRRDTQYF
DNA: TGTGCCAGCAGCATGGCAGGCCGAAGGGATACGCAGTATTTT

J: TRBJ2-5
V: TRBV4-2
D: TRBD2
size: many
CDR3: CASSLQPGLARETQYF
DNA: TGTGCCAGCAGCCTGCAACCGGGACTAGCGAGAGAGACCCAGTACTTC

J: TRBJ1-6
V: TRBV9
D: NA
size: few
CDR3: CASTGDNSPLHF
DNA: TGTGCCAGCACTGGCGATAATTCACCCCTCCACTTT

J: TRBJ1-5
V: TRBV28
D: NA
size: many
CDR3: CASSPPEPNQPQHF
DNA: TGTGCCAGCTCTCCACCCGAACCCAATCAGCCCCAGCATTTT

J: TRBJ1-1
V: TRBV20-1
D: TRBD1
size: once
CDR3: CSARQGAPNTEAFF
DNA: TGCAGTGCTAGACAGGGGGCACCTAACACTGAAGCTTTCTTT

J: TRBJ2-7
V: TRBV20-1
D: TRBD2
size: many
CDR3: CSASNLAGDSYEQYF
DNA: TGCAGTGCGAGTAATTTAGCGGGAGACTCCTACGAGCAGTACTTC

J: TRBJ2-7
V: TRBV28
D: NA
size: many
CDR3: CASSLVGETGYEQYF
DNA: TGTGCCAGCAGTTTAGTAGGGGAGACTGGTTACGAGCAGTACTTC

J: TRBJ2-2
V: TRBV28
D: NA
size: many
CDR3: CAGSLSVNTGELFF
DNA: TGTGCCGGCAGTTTAAGCGTAAACACCGGGGAGCTGTTTTTT

J: TRBJ1-2
V: TRBV27
D: NA
size: NA
CDR3: CASTIGLNYGYIF
DNA: TGTGCCAGCACCATAGGCCTTAACTATGGCTACATCTTC

J: TRBJ1-2
V: TRBV29-1
D: NA
size: many
CDR3: CSVARGASDGYTF
DNA: TGCAGCGTCGCTAGGGGGGCGTCGGATGGCTACACCTTC

J: TRBJ1-1
V: TRBV10-3
D: NA
size: many
CDR3: CAISEGDVSRVNTEAFF
DNA: TGTGCCATCAGTGAAGGAGATGTCAGTAGGGTGAACACTGAAGCTTTCTTT

J: TRBJ2-5
V: TRBV5-1
D: NA
size: NA
CDR3: CASSFGSLQGSQYF
DNA: TGCGCCAGCAGCTTTGGGAGCCTCCAGGGGTCCCAGTACTTC

J: TRBJ1-1
V: TRBV6-1
D: TRBD1
size: many
CDR3: CASNRDRGWNTEAFF
DNA: TGTGCCAGTAACCGGGACAGGGGGTGGAACACTGAAGCTTTCTTT

J: TRBJ2-2
V: TRBV18
D: NA
size: many
CDR3: CASSPLRDGELFF
DNA: TGTGCCAGCTCACCACTGAGGGACGGGGAGCTGTTTTTT

J: TRBJ2-7
V: TRBV15
D: NA
size: NA
CDR3: CATSRGDWANEQYF
DNA: TGTGCCACCAGCAGAGGAGATTGGGCGAACGAGCAGTACTTC

J: TRBJ2-5
V: TRBV4-2
D: NA
size: NA
CDR3: CASSQDLAEDEETQYF
DNA: TGTGCCAGCAGCCAAGATCTCGCGGAGGACGAAGAGACCCAGTACTTC